This entry describes one T cell receptor (beta chain). Antigen unknown. The data are from a study of regulatory T cells in long-lasting Graves disease. Across the whole study: Newly diagnosed Graves' patients took antithyroid drugs under 3 months.

Time point in this sample: newly diagnosed GD, antithyroid drugs for less than 3 months. Scientists built the TCR library using RNA that was extracted from PBMCs. The CDR3 spans 16 residues. Germline CDR1 MNHEY, CDR2 SMNVEV (reference sequence). The ends were cut back, 6 bases at V and 4 bases at J, with 21 bases in the middle. Study results and limitations: The sample size was small, and this may have reduced accuracy. Public clonotype sharing was higher in persistent than newly diagnosed patients.

To make TCR beta libraries, researchers used iRepertoire HTBI primers and Arm-PCR of CDR3 regions. MiXCR was run by TCRdb on the multiplex PCR reads, yielding one entry per CDR3 protein. The data hold 350,000 to 450,000 distinct CDR3 sequences, with more than 13% observed a single time. These same data were also listed under a study on T cells in Graves' hyperthyroidism and ophthalmopathy. From that paper: Stable hyperthyroidism was told apart from ophthalmopathy by a model built on 13 V-J features.

This sequence joins TRBV27 and TRBJ1-1; possible D gene TRBD1, 6 bases. The specimen was peripheral blood mononuclear cells (PBMCs), collected at new diagnosis, from a patient treated with antithyroid drugs. The TCR sequence derives from a woman in her twenties or thirties with Graves disease. The DNA for the CDR3 is TGTGCCAGCAGCCTCTTCAGCAGGGGCATCGGCACTGAAGCTTTCTTT. Its protein is CASSLFSRGIGTEAFF.